This T cell receptor (beta chain) emerged from a study of CD8+ T cells in alopecia areata. Overall study: The investigators scored severity in treated patients by the percentage of affected scalp area.

Documented treatment: oral pan-JAK inhibitor, 5-10 mg twice daily. Peripheral blood, together with lesional scalp punch biopsies, was collected from alopecia areata patients. The sequencing template was cDNA reverse transcribed from extracted RNA. Sequenced by immunoSEQ multiplex PCR; TCRdb stores in-frame clones only, minus some. The data contain 80,000 to 100,000 clones, roughly 40% of them singletons. V lost 2 bases, J lost 6 bases, and 11 bases lay in between. This CDR3 region has 14 residues. Germline CDR1 and CDR2: MNHEY and SVGAGI. Sequencing was performed on CD8+ T cells sorted from blood, taken at week 24, from a patient treated with tofacitinib. The clonotype originates from a human donor with alopecia areata. The chain has TRBV6-5 and TRBJ1-5; a possible D gene is TRBD1 (6 bases). CDR3 bases: TGTGCCAGCAGTTACGCAGGGGTAGCTCAGCCCCAGCATTTT. This gives the protein CASSYAGVAQPQHF.